This T cell receptor (beta chain) originates from a study of blood T cell repertoires in COVID-19. On the study more broadly: Sources were T cells, B-cell-depleted T cells, or PBMCs; the material itself was cDNA or gDNA.

The table came from immunoSEQ multiplex PCR; TCRdb's copy has only in-frame clones and leaves some out. Of 160,000 or so clones in the sample, about 84% were seen once. V dropped 1 base and J dropped 2 bases, with 9 bases sitting between them. Germline CDR1 and CDR2: SGHVS and FNYEAQ. The CDR3 covers 16 residues. The chain links TRBV7-6 to TRBJ2-6; TRBD1 might be the D (5 bases). The sample taken for sequencing was PBMCs or T cells enriched from blood (not recorded which). The TCR sequence derives from a man aged 35 to 55 who had recovered from COVID-19. The CDR3 DNA reads as TGTGCCAGCAGCTTAGTATGGGGCCCTGGGGCCAACGTCCTGACTTTC. This codes for CASSLVWGPGANVLTF.